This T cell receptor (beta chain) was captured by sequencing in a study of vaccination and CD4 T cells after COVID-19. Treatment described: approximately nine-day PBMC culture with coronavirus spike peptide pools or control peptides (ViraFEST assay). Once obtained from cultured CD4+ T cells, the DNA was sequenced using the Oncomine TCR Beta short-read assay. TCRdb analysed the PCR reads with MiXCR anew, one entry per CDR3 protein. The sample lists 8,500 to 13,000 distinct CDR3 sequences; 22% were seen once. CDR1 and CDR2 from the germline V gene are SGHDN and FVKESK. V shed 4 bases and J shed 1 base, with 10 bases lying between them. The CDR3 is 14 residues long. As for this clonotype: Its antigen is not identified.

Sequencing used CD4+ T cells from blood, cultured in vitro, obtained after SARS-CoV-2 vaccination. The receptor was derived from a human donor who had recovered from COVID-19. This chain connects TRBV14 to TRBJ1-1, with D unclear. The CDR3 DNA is TGTGCCAGCAGCCCACAGCACCCGAACACTGAAGCTTTCTTT. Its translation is CASSPQHPNTEAFF.